This T cell receptor (beta chain) was observed in a study of blood T cell repertoires in COVID-19. About the research overall: PBMCs, B-cell-depleted T cells, or T cells provided the cDNA or gDNA that made up the material.

Per the authors' pipeline: For nucleated cells, counts were estimated from reference gene primer amplification. Profiled with immunoSEQ multiplex PCR; TCRdb holds only in-frame clones, not every one. V, J and clone size derive from that table, while D and trimming were established from the DNA sequence. This sample has approximately 380,000 clones; about 89% occur once, and the top ten carry roughly 0.9%. CDR1 and CDR2 (germline): KGHDR, SFDVKD. CDR3 length equals 14 residues. V lost 7 bases to trimming and J lost 1 base, with 12 bases between them. Cohorts were assigned according to the clinical history that participants reported. Contact with a PCR-confirmed or clinician-diagnosed COVID-19 case occurred within 2 weeks of entry. This clone appeared once.

The sequencing sample was made of PBMCs or T cells enriched from blood (not recorded which). V is TRBV24-1 and J is TRBJ2-5, with D possibly matching TRBD1 (6 bases). The TCR sequence derives from a woman in her thirties or forties who had been exposed to COVID-19. The CDR3 sequence is CATSPTGPQETQYF. In DNA form, the CDR3 reads TGTGCCACCAGCCCGACAGGCCCCCAAGAGACCCAGTACTTC.